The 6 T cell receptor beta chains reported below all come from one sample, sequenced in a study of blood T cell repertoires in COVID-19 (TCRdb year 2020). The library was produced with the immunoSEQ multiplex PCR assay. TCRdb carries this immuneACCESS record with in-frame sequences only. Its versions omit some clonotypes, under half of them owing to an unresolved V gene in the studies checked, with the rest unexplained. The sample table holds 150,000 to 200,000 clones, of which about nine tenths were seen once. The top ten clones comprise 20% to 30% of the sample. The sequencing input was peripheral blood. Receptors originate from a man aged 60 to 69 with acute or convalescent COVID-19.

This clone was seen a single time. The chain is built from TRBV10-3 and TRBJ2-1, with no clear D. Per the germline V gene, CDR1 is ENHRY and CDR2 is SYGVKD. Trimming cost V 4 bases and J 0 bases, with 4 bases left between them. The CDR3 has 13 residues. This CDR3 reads CAISGPSYNEQFF. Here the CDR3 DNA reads TGTGCCATCAGTGGGCCCTCCTACAATGAGCAGTTCTTC.

As DNA, the CDR3 is TGTGCCACCCGGGCGACAGGGGGCCCCGGGGAGCTGTTTTTT. Encoded protein: CATRATGGPGELFF. The chain employs TRBV24-1 and TRBJ2-2, with TRBD1 matching over 10 bases. With 9 bases clipped from V and 6 bases from J, the junction kept 6 bases outside the gene matches. Per germline, CDR1 KGHDR and CDR2 SFDVKD. CDR3 size: 14 residues.

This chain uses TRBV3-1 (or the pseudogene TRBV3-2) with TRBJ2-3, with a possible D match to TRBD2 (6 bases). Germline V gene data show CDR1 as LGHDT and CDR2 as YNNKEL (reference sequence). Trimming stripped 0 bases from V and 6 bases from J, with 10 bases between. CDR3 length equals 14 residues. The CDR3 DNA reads TGTGCCAGCAGCCAAGACGGGGGTTCGGATACGCAGTATTTT. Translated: CASSQDGGSDTQYF.

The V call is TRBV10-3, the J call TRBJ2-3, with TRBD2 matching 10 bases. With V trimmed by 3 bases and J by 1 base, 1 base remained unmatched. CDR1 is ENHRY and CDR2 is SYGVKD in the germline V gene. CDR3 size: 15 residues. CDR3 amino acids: CAISETSGGTDTQYF. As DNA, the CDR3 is TGTGCCATCAGTGAAACTAGCGGGGGCACAGATACGCAGTATTTT.

The CDR3 sequence: CAWKSRGAGWEQFF. The CDR3 DNA follows: TGTGCCTGGAAGTCTCGGGGGGCCGGGTGGGAGCAGTTCTTC. The gene calls are TRBV30 and TRBJ2-1, with a possible D match to TRBD2 (7 bases). V was shortened by 4 bases and J by 10 bases, with 20 bases between the two germline ends. The CDR3 totals 14 residues. The V gene's germline CDR1 is GTSNPN and CDR2 SVGIG (reference sequence). The complete variable domain, with remaining parts taken from reference TRBV30 and TRBJ2-1, reads SQTIHQWPATLVQPVGSPLSLECTVEGTSNPNLYWYRQAAGRGLQLLFYSVGIGQISSEVPQNLSASRPQDRQFILSSKKLLLSDSGFYLCAWKSRGAGWEQFFGPGTRLTVL.

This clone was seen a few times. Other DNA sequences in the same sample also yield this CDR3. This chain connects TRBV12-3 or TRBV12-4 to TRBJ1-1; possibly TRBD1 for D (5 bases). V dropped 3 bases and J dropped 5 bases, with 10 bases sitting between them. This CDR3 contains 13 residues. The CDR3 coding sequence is TGTGCCAGCAGTTTGTTAGGGGTGACTGAAGCTTTCTTT. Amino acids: CASSLLGVTEAFF.